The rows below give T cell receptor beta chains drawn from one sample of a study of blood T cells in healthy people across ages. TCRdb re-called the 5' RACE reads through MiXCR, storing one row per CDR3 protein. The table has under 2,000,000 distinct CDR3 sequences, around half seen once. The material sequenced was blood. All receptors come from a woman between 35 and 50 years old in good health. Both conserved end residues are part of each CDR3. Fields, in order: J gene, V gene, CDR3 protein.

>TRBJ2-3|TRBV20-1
CSERGAVTQYF
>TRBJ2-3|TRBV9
CASSVVGTGTDTQYF
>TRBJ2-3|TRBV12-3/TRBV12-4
CASSFNRGGATHTDTQYF
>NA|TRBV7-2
CASSHRGGVSTRGETQYF
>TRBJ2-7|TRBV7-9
CASVPLRASSYEQYF
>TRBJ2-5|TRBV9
CASSVAGAYLETQYF
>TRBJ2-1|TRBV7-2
CASNLRQDVQFF
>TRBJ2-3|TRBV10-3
CAIRRSADTQYF
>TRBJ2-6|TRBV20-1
CSASTGFSGANVLTF
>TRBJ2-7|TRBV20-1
CSARGKMGGGISYEQYF
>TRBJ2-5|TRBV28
CASRLVIQETQYF
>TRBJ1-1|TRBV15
CATRIAGPWNTEAFF
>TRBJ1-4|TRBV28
CASSFGILREKLFF
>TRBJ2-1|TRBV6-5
CASRPRRGQGIHEQFF
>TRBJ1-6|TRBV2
CAILPSGSSYNSPLHF
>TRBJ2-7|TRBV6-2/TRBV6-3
CASSATDYEQYF
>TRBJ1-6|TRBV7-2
CARSLVRGRSPLHF
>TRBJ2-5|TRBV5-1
CASSSGIAGVQETQYF
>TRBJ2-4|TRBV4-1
CASSPIGGQEGLRGPKNIQYF
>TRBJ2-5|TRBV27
CASSWQEGGTQYF
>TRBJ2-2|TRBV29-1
CSVERGAGYTGELFF
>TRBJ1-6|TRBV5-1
CASKGSNNSPLHF
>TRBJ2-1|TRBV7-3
CASSPIAGASYNEQFF
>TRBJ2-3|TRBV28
CASNLAGGILTDTQYF
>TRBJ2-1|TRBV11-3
CASSFRDSRGVNEQFF
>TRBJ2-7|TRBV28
CASRTGRGAYEQYF
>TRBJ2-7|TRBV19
CASSMDEAYEQYF
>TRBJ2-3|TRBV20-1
CSARDLRGAVTDTQYF
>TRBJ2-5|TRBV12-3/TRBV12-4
CASSHTRNEQYF
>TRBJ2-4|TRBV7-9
CASSFRDSIQYF
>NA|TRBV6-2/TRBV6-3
CASSYLERTQYF
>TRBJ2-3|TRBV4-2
CASSQLGGRIGDTQYF
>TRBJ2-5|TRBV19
CASSMYTGGRNEQYF
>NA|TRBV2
CASMAGAGETQYF
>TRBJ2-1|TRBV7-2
CASSLLDRFNEQFF
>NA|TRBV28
CASTSRVGWGETQYF
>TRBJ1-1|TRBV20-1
CSALGGFGTEAFF
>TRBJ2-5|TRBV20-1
CSVRDMPGQETQYF
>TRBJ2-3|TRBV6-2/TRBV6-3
CASSPTRRMSPDTQYF
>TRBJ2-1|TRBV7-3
CASSSPAGGRYNEQFF
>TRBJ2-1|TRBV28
CASSLLGTSGGVLNEQFF
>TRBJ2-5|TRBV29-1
CSVEAVQETQYF
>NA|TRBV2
CASTEDREETQYF
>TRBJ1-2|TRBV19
CASSKGTKQFYGYTF
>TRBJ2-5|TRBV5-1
CASSLFQGDLETQYF
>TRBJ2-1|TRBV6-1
CASSQTSSDGSYNEQFF
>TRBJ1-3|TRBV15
CATSRDLAGLAISSGNTIYF
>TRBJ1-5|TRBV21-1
CASSKDQPQHF
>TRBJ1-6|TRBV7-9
CASSRVSSYNSPLHF
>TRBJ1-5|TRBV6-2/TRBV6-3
CASSYLLIGPRQQTLNQPQHF
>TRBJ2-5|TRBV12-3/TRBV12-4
CASSLSGTGQEQYF
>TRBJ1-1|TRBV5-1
CASSLGQSTEAFF
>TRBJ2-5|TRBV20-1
CSATSLAGKQETQYF
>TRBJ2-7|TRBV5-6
CASSPWGLWGNEQYF
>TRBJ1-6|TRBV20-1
CSAALLGSPLHF